The rows below give T cell receptor beta chains drawn from one sample of a study of technical replicates of blood from a few donors. Using immunoSEQ multiplex PCR, the repertoire was profiled, and TCRdb retains in-frame clones only, with some absent. The sample lists approximately 81,000 clones, more than 90% occurring once. The sequencing sample was made of T cells isolated from PBMCs. These receptors originate from a human donor in good health. The CDR3 runs from the conserved cysteine through the conserved F or W. Each record gives: V gene, D gene, clone size, J gene, CDR3 DNA, CDR3 protein. D genes are given only for firm matches. The size field is filled for only some rows; it gives once, few, many or a size class.

v_gene: TRBV9; d_gene: TRBD1; abundance: -; j_gene: TRBJ2-7; CDR3nt: TGTGCCAGCAGCCCAGCGGGACAGGGAAGCTACGAGCAGTACTTC; CDR3aa: CASSPAGQGSYEQYF
v_gene: TRBV20-1; d_gene: -; abundance: -; j_gene: TRBJ2-5; CDR3nt: TGCAGTGCTAGACAGGGGGAGACCCAGTACTTC; CDR3aa: CSARQGETQYF
v_gene: TRBV7-9; d_gene: -; abundance: once; j_gene: TRBJ1-3; CDR3nt: TGTGCCAGCAGCTTAAGGGAAGGGGAATCTGGAAACACCATATATTTT; CDR3aa: CASSLREGESGNTIYF
v_gene: TRBV29-1; d_gene: -; abundance: once; j_gene: TRBJ2-2; CDR3nt: TGCAGCGTTGAGGGCCACTCGAACACCGGGGAGCTGTTTTTT; CDR3aa: CSVEGHSNTGELFF
v_gene: TRBV2; d_gene: -; abundance: -; j_gene: TRBJ1-2; CDR3nt: TGTGCCAGCAGTGAAGCAGGGGCCCCGTCTTATGGCTACACCTTC; CDR3aa: CASSEAGAPSYGYTF
v_gene: TRBV28; d_gene: TRBD2; abundance: -; j_gene: TRBJ2-3; CDR3nt: TGTGCCAGCAGTGTAAGCGGGAGGGGAGTCGTAGATACGCAGTATTTT; CDR3aa: CASSVSGRGVVDTQYF
v_gene: TRBV2; d_gene: TRBD2; abundance: -; j_gene: TRBJ2-1; CDR3nt: TGTGCCAGCAGCAACGTACGACTAGCGGATGAGCAGTTCTTC; CDR3aa: CASSNVRLADEQFF
v_gene: TRBV30; d_gene: TRBD2; abundance: -; j_gene: TRBJ2-7; CDR3nt: TGTGCCGCCCACGGGAGGGTGGGATACGAGCAGTACTTC; CDR3aa: CAAHGRVGYEQYF
v_gene: TRBV2; d_gene: -; abundance: -; j_gene: TRBJ2-1; CDR3nt: TGTGCCAGCAAGCAATTCACGGGAGTAATCAACAATGAGCAGTTCTTC; CDR3aa: CASKQFTGVINNEQFF
v_gene: TRBV5-1; d_gene: TRBD1; abundance: -; j_gene: TRBJ2-3; CDR3nt: TGCGCCAGCAGCTTCGGGGACAGGGATACAGATACGCAGTATTTT; CDR3aa: CASSFGDRDTDTQYF
v_gene: TRBV29-1; d_gene: TRBD1; abundance: -; j_gene: TRBJ2-7; CDR3nt: TGCAGCGCAGCGAGCAGACAGGGTCTATGGGAGCAGTACTTC; CDR3aa: CSAASRQGLWEQYF
v_gene: TRBV28; d_gene: -; abundance: -; j_gene: TRBJ2-7; CDR3nt: TGTGCTTCGAAGGGGCTACCGGGCTACGAGCAGTACTTC; CDR3aa: CASKGLPGYEQYF
v_gene: TRBV5-4; d_gene: TRBD2; abundance: once; j_gene: TRBJ2-5; CDR3nt: TGTGCCAGCAGTTTAGCGGGCCCCCGGGAGACCCAGTACTTC; CDR3aa: CASSLAGPRETQYF
v_gene: TRBV5-1; d_gene: -; abundance: -; j_gene: TRBJ2-3; CDR3nt: TGCGCCAGCAGCTTGGAACTGATAGATACGCAGTATTTT; CDR3aa: CASSLELIDTQYF
v_gene: TRBV27; d_gene: -; abundance: -; j_gene: TRBJ2-1; CDR3nt: TGTGCCAGCAGTTTCCCAGGGAGGGAGCAGTTCTTC; CDR3aa: CASSFPGREQFF
v_gene: TRBV6-1; d_gene: -; abundance: -; j_gene: TRBJ1-5; CDR3nt: TGTGCCAGCAGTGGGGCCGGGGGCAATCAGCCCCAGCATTTT; CDR3aa: CASSGAGGNQPQHF
v_gene: TRBV12-2; d_gene: -; abundance: -; j_gene: TRBJ2-1; CDR3nt: TGTGCAAGTCGTACTTGGGGCGGCAATGAGCAGTTCTTC; CDR3aa: CASRTWGGNEQFF